The entry below describes one T cell receptor beta chain. This clonotype came up many times. Its binding antigen is unknown. The input lacks base qualities; no much larger clone sits a single base away. This entry is derived from a study of T cells in Graves' hyperthyroidism and ophthalmopathy (dated by TCRdb to between 2018 and 2021). For the wider study: Peripheral blood was sampled at the time of initial diagnosis, prior to any treatment. To identify TCR V-J signatures that set the groups apart, the researchers used a discovery cohort of 90 to 100 patients, made up of under 45 with Graves' ophthalmopathy and approximately 57 with stable Graves' hyperthyroidism. Prospective prediction of ophthalmopathy was tested in an independent validation cohort of some 19 hyperthyroidism patients and around 16 patients who later progressed to ophthalmopathy. For training and testing, the 100 or so patients in the discovery cohort were randomly divided in a 7:3 ratio. In about 6 Graves' hyperthyroidism patients, the study also compared T-cell repertoires from thyroid tissue with T-cell repertoires from blood. Following sampling, methimazole starting at 30 mg daily was given to hyperthyroidism patients, and high-dose intravenous methylprednisolone was given to ophthalmopathy patients. TCR Vbeta CDR3 sequencing of 120 to 150 peripheral blood samples (approximately 44 ophthalmopathy, under 80 hyperthyroidism and approximately 17 progressor patients) is reported in the paper. Results the study describes overall, beyond this receptor: In validation, the model predicted progression to ophthalmopathy a median of 6.5 months before onset, with approximately 68% sensitivity and 72.22% specificity. Most expanded thyroid clonotypes (frequency above 0.001) were also detected in blood, suggesting blood repertoires may reflect thyroid immune responses. A model built on a 13 V-J signature distinguished ophthalmopathy from stable hyperthyroidism, reaching roughly 88% sensitivity and under 84% specificity in cross-validation and 80%/75% in testing. No statistical method was used to set the sample size in advance, and investigators knew the group allocation.

The TCR beta CDR3 regions were amplified from the RNA transcripts. For the first round of RT-PCR on the TCR CDR3, the HTBI primer set was used together with the Qiagen OneStep RT-PCR kit. Libraries were constructed in a second round of multiplex PCR, after which size selection and purification were performed. The libraries were sequenced on an Illumina HiSeq2000 using paired-end 100 bp reads. In the source study's methods: SOAPnuke was used to process the raw data, throwing out any read that contained adapters or uncalled bases, had a mean Phred below 15, or lacked an exact constant-primer or identifier match. High-quality paired reads were merged with COPE v1.2.5, and unique nucleotide sequences were defined as clonotypes. MiTCR v1.1 was used to align the clonotypes against IMGT TRBV, TRBD and TRBJ reference segments. Analysis was restricted to V-J combinations with a frequency above 0.0001, which covered about 99% of repertoires. A TCS score was defined as the ratio of F50 (clonal expansion) to E x V (chaos), with BLOSUM62-based TCRdist applied between CDR3 peptides within each V-J. Welch's t-statistics and random forest reduced 514 V-J features to about 12, which were used in a naive Bayes classifier (R e1071). TCRdb passed the public sequencing reads through fastp at Q25 and MiXCR, retaining productive beta sequences. Each entry merges the rows of one CDR3 protein and shows their most common DNA and genes. The V and J calls, along with clone size, are taken from TCRdb and not from the paper's own processing. The sample includes approximately 400,000 distinct CDR3 sequences, with 13% observed a single time. The ten largest make up about a fifth of the sample.

Deletion took 7 bases off V and 3 bases off J, with a span of 10 bases between the germline ends. The germline V gene gives CDR1 as SNHLY and CDR2 as FYNNEI. The CDR3 starts with the cysteine, ends with the phenylalanine, and has 13 residues. The read is trimmed to its CDR3 DNA, 39 bases read in frame from base 1. Hyperthyroidism patients were aged 18 to 65 years and newly diagnosed, with disease duration of less than 2 months. The study excluded patients with uncontrolled infections, other autoimmune diseases, pregnancy or lactation. Diagnoses relied on clinical symptoms, serum thyroxine and TRAb, thyroid ultrasound and orbital computed tomography. Blood from progressor patients was collected at the time of first diagnosis with hyperthyroidism, before any ophthalmopathy symptoms had appeared. PBMCs were isolated from 7.5 to 10 ml of fresh peripheral blood by Ficoll-Paque density gradient centrifugation. Progressor patients were initially diagnosed with Graves' hyperthyroidism and developed ophthalmopathy during follow-up. Total RNA was extracted using Trizol reagent, and RNA quality was assessed on an Agilent 2100 Bioanalyzer.

Source material: blood. This TCR was recovered from a man aged 30-40 years with Graves' hyperthyroidism that later progressed to Graves' ophthalmopathy. The V and J segments used are TRBV2 and TRBJ1-5, with TRBD1 tentatively as D gene (5 bases match). The DNA sequence is TGTGCCAGCACTTCGACAGACAATCAGCCCCAGCATTTT. Its protein reads: CASTSTDNQPQHF.